These 11 T cell receptor beta chains were sequenced from one sample in a study of molecular identifiers for immune sequencing clone quantification. TCRdb independently ran MiXCR on the PCR reads; one entry per CDR3 protein. The sample has about 510,000 distinct CDR3 sequences, roughly a fifth seen once. The sample taken for sequencing was naive CD8+ T cells from blood, with Jurkat cell RNA spiked in. Specified subset: FACS-sorted CD8+CD4-CCR7+CD45RA+ naive T cells. The receptors here all came from a human donor in good health. Some libraries in this study had Jurkat cell RNA spiked in.

Points on this clonotype: Possible read error: a much larger clone is one base away. The rearrangement joins TRBV5-6 to TRBJ1-4; 8 bases align to TRBD1. Germline V gene lookup returns CDR1 SGHDT and CDR2 YYEEEE. The CDR3 has 14 amino acids. This CDR3 reads CASSLPGGGEELFF. The CDR3 DNA reads TGTGCCAGCAGCTTGCCAGGGGGCGGTGAAGAACTGTTTTTT.

The V gene is TRBV19, the J gene TRBJ2-6, with TRBD1 matching 10 bases. There are 18 residues in the CDR3. From germline, CDR1 is LNHDA and CDR2 SQIVND (reference sequence). V shed 11 bases, J shed 0 bases, and the junction held 13 bases outside the gene matches. The CDR3 DNA follows: TGTGCCGGTACCTCGACAGGGGGCCCCCACTCTGGGGCCAACGTCCTGACTTTC. This sequence encodes CAGTSTGGPHSGANVLTF.

The chain combines TRBV6-5 with TRBJ2-3, with 10 bases matching TRBD2. Trimming took 6 bases from V and 3 from J; bases not matched to a gene: 3. This CDR3 is built from 14 residues. Germline CDR1 and CDR2: MNHEY and SVGAGI. CDR3 residues: CASREAGGTDTQYF. Written as DNA, the CDR3 is TGTGCCAGCAGAGAAGCGGGAGGGACAGATACGCAGTATTTT.

This clonotype was recorded at least ten times. V gene TRBV7-2 combines with J gene TRBJ2-1; unclear D gene. Trimming removed 1 base from V and 6 bases from J, with 4 bases in between. Germline V gives CDR1 SGHTA, CDR2 FQGNSA. This CDR3 region has 12 residues. The CDR3 coding sequence is TGTGCCAGCAGCTTAGTCTCCAATGAGCAGTTCTTC. It codes for CASSLVSNEQFF.

At least ten counts were recorded for this clonotype. This rearrangement joins TRBV6-2 or TRBV6-3 to TRBJ2-1, with D perhaps TRBD1 (6 bases). The germline gives CDR1 MNHEY, CDR2 SVGEGT. The CDR3 has 12 residues. The ends were cut back, 5 bases at V and 10 bases at J, with 12 bases in the middle. CDR3 protein: CASSILRGEQFF. DNA for the CDR3: TGTGCCAGCAGTATCTTAAGGGGGGAGCAGTTCTTC.

The rearrangement links TRBV6-6 to TRBJ1-5; TRBD1 might be the D (6 bases). There are 16 residues in the CDR3. Germline-derived CDR1 and CDR2 are MNHNY and SVGAGI (reference sequence). Trimming cost V 5 bases and J 11 bases, with 25 bases left between them. The CDR3 bases are TGTGCCAGCAGTCCCGAGACAGGACGTTTTCGGGCTTCCCAGCATTTT. Amino acid sequence: CASSPETGRFRASQHF.

This clonotype appeared once. It may be a read error: a sequence one base away is much more abundant. The rearrangement links TRBV5-3 to TRBJ2-5; 10 bases are shared with TRBD1. TRBV5-3 has ORF status, its function being uncertain. The ends lost 10 bases at V and 2 bases at J; junction bases unmatched: 8. This CDR3 comprises 14 residues. This CDR3 is CARRPDRGQETQYF. The CDR3 DNA reads as TGTGCCCGCAGACCGGACAGGGGGCAAGAGACCCAGTACTTC.

This clonotype has only a few counts. V and J are TRBV6-2 or TRBV6-3 and TRBJ2-1; 10 positions agree with TRBD2. Germline V CDR1 and CDR2: MNHEY, SVGEGT. CDR3 length: 16 amino acids. J gave up 5 bases and V 5 bases, and 9 bases lay outside the gene matches. Here the CDR3 reads CASSSVFGLADNEQFF. The CDR3 DNA sequence: TGTGCCAGCAGTAGTGTTTTCGGACTAGCGGACAATGAGCAGTTCTTC.

This clonotype was observed a handful of times. The chain couples TRBV7-8 to TRBJ2-1; a weak D match, TRBD2 (6 bases). From germline, CDR1 is SGHVS and CDR2 FQNEAQ. V was trimmed by 5 bases and J by 1 base, leaving 15 bases between them. The CDR3 is 16 amino acids. DNA of the CDR3: TGTGCCAGCAGCCTGCTTTGGGGGGTTTCCTACAATGAGCAGTTCTTC. The encoded protein is CASSLLWGVSYNEQFF.

This clonotype was counted at least ten times. This chain connects TRBV12-3 or TRBV12-4 to TRBJ1-1, with D possibly matching TRBD1 (6 bases). V lost 6 bases and J lost 8, with 22 bases in between. The CDR3 totals 15 residues. In DNA, the CDR3 is TGTGCCAGCAGGGACCCGGACAGAAGGCTTCGCGAAGCTTTCTTT. Translating gives CASRDPDRRLREAFF.

The chain's CDR3 is CASSQVRTGGTEAFF. The CDR3 nucleotides are TGCGCCAGCAGCCAAGTACGGACAGGGGGCACTGAAGCTTTCTTT. V and J are TRBV4-3 and TRBJ1-1, with 10 nucleotides matching TRBD1. The trim removed 1 base at V and 4 bases at J, leaving 3 bases unmatched. Per the germline V gene, CDR1 is LGHNA and CDR2 is YSLEER. This CDR3 region has 15 residues.